This T cell receptor (beta chain) appears in the sequencing data of a study of blood T cell repertoires in COVID-19. Repertoires were generated with immunoSEQ multiplex PCR, while TCRdb's copy carries only in-frame clones and drops some. Of fewer than 250,000 clones listed, approximately 85% are singletons. The sequenced material came from peripheral blood. The source is a woman in her seventies with acute or convalescent COVID-19.

Here the CDR3 DNA reads TGTGCCAGCAGTCAGGACAAGTCGGGCTACACCTTC. Its translation: CASSQDKSGYTF. The chain has TRBV2 and TRBJ1-2, with a tentative D call TRBD1 (5 bases). Germline assignment: CDR1 SNHLY and CDR2 FYNNEI. The CDR3 has 12 residues. V was trimmed by 5 bases and J by 8 bases, leaving 12 bases between them.